This record looks at one TCR beta chain sequence and its context. What it recognizes is unknown. These data belong to a study of CD8+ T cells in alopecia areata. In the study overall: A 6-month period off drug followed tofacitinib, which lasted 6 to 18 months. Study-wide points: Administration of tofacitinib significantly diminished scalp clonality and expanded CD8+ clones within the top 100. Normal scalp had lower clonality than lesional scalp, with alopecia totalis/universalis lesions showing this most strongly.

The germline gives CDR1 MGHDK, CDR2 SYGVNS. CDR3 length equals 12 residues. The V end lost 3 bases, the J end lost 7 bases, and 7 bases lay between the germline ends. Treatment given: oral pan-JAK inhibitor, 5-10 mg twice daily. Extracted RNA was reverse transcribed, and the resulting cDNA served as sequencing template. TCRdb keeps only in-frame clones here, not all; method: immunoSEQ multiplex PCR. Among fewer than 250,000 clones listed, roughly 40% were seen once. This clonotype was obtained from a human donor with alopecia areata. V is TRBV25-1 and J is TRBJ2-1; D gene unclear. The input for sequencing was CD4+ T cells sorted from blood, taken at approximately week 37, from a patient treated with tofacitinib. As DNA, the CDR3 is TGTGCCAGCAGTGACCAGAATAATGAGCAGTTCTTC. Translating gives CASSDQNNEQFF.